Each of the 2 T cell receptor beta chains below was sequenced from the same sample in a study of T cell responses to AZD1222 COVID-19 vaccine. Assay used: immunoSEQ multiplex PCR; TCRdb lists only in-frame clones, some missing. The table lists approximately 150,000 clones, roughly 87% of them singletons. The input for sequencing was peripheral blood, taken 28 days after the second AZD1222 dose. The receptors shown here come from an adult who received the AZD1222 COVID-19 vaccine.

A single count supports this clone. The chain has TRBV5-1 and TRBJ1-1, with 9 positions matching TRBD1. The CDR3 has 15 amino acids. The junction had 10 bases not matched to a gene; V was cut back by 6 bases and J by 4 bases. CDR1 is SGHRS and CDR2 is YFSETQ in the germline V gene. The CDR3 region is CASKSGTGRFTEAFF. The CDR3 DNA reads as TGCGCCAGCAAATCCGGGACAGGGAGGTTCACTGAAGCTTTCTTT.

The chain combines TRBV19 with TRBJ1-1; D gene uncertain. CDR1 and CDR2 (germline): LNHDA, SQIVND (reference sequence). V was cut by 3 bases and J by 7 bases, with 9 bases left in between. The length of the CDR3 is 12 residues. Here the CDR3 reads CASSMPTYEAFF. The CDR3 nucleotides are TGTGCCAGTAGTATGCCCACTTATGAAGCTTTCTTT.